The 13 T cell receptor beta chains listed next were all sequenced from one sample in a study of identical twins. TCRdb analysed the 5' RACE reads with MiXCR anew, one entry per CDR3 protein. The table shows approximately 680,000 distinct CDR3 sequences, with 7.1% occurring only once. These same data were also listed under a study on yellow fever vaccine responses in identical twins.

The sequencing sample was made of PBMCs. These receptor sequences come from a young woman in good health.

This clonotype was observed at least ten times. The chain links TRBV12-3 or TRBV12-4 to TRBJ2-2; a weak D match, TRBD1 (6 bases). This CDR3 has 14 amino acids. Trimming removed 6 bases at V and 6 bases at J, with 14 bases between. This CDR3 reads CASSTSSGAGELFF. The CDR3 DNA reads TGTGCCAGCAGCACTTCCTCAGGGGCCGGGGAGCTGTTTTTT.

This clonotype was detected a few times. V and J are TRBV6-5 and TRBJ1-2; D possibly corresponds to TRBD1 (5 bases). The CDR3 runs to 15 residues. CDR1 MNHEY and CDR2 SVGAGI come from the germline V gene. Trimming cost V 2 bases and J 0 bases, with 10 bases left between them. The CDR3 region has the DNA TGTGCCAGCAGTTACGGGGCTAATCCTAACTATGGCTACACCTTC. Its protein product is CASSYGANPNYGYTF.

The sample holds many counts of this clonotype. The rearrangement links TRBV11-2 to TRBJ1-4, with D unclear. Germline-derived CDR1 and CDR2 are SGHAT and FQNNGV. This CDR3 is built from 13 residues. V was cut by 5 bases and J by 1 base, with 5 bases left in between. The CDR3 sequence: CASSVITNEKLFF. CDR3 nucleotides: TGTGCCAGCAGCGTGATAACTAATGAAAAACTGTTTTTT.

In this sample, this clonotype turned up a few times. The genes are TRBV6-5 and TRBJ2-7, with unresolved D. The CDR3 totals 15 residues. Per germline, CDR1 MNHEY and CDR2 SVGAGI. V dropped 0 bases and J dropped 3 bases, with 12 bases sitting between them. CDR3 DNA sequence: TGTGCCAGCAGTTACTCGTCTGGCAGTTTCTACGAGCAGTACTTC. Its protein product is CASSYSSGSFYEQYF.

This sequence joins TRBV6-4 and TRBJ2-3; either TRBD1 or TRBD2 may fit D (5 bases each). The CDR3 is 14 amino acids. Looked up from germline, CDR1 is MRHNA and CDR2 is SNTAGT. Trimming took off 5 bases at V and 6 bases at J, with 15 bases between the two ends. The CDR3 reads CASSTGTQADTQYF. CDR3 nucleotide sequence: TGTGCCAGCAGTACCGGGACCCAGGCTGATACGCAGTATTTT.

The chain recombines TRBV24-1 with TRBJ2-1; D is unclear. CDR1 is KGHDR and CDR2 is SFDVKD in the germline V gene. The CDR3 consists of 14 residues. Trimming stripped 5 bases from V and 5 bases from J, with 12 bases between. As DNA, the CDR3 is TGTGCCACCAGTGGAGAATCCCAAAACAATGAGCAGTTCTTC. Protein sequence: CATSGESQNNEQFF.

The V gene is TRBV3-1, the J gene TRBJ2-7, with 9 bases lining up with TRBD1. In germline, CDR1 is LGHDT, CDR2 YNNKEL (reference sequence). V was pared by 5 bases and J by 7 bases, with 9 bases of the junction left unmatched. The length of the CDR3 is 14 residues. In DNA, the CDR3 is TGTGCCAGCAGCTCGGGACAGGGATCGGATGAGCAGTACGTC. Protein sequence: CASSSGQGSDEQYV.

DNA for the CDR3: TGTGCCATCAGTGAGTCTAGGCAGCCTAGCAATCAGCCCCAGCATTTT. It codes for CAISESRQPSNQPQHF. V gene TRBV10-3 combines with J gene TRBJ1-5; D is unclear. CDR3 size: 16 residues. From germline, CDR1 is ENHRY and CDR2 SYGVKD. V was trimmed by 0 bases and J by 0 bases, leaving 9 bases between them.

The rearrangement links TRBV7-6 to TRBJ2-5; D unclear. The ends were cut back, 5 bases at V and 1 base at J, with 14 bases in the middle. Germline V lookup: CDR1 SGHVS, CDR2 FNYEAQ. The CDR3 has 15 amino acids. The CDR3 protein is CASSHSVSGQETQYF. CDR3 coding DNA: TGTGCCAGCAGCCATTCCGTGTCGGGCCAAGAGACCCAGTACTTC.

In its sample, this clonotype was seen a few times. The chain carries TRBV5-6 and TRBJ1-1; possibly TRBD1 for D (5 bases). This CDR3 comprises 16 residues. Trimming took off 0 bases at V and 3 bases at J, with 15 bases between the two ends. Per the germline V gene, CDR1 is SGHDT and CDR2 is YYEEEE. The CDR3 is CASSLGVGLGDTEAFF. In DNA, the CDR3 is TGTGCCAGCAGCTTGGGTGTCGGATTGGGGGACACTGAAGCTTTCTTT.

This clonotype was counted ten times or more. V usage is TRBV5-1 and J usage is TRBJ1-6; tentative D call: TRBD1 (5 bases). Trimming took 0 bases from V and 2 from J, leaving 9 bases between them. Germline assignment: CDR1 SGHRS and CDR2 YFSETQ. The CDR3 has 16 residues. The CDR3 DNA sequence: TGCGCCAGCAGCTTGGTAGGGGCCGCCTATAATTCACCCCTCCACTTT. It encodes CASSLVGAAYNSPLHF.

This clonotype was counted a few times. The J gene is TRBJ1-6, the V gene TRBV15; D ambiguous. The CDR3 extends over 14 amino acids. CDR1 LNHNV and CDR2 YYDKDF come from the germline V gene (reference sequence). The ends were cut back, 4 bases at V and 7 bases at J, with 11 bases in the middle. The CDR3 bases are TGTGCCACCAGCACGATGGACGGCAATTCACCCCTCCACTTT. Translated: CATSTMDGNSPLHF.

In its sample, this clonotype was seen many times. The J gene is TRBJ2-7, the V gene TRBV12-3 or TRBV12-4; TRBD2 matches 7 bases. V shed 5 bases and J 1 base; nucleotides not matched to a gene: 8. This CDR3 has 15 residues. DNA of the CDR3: TGTGCCAGCAGTCCTGGACTAGGGCCGTCCTACGAGCAGTACTTC. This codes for CASSPGLGPSYEQYF.